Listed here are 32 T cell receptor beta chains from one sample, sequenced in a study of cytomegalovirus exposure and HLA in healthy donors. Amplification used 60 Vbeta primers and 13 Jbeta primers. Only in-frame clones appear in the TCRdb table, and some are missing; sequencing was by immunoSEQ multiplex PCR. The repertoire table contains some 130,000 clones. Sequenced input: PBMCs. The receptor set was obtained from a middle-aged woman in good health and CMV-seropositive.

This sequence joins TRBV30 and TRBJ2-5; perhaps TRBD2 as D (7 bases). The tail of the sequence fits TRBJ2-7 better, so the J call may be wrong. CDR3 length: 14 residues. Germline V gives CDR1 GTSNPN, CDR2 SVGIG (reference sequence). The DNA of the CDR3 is TGTGCCTGGAGCCTCGGGGGCGGGAGTTACGAGCAGTACTTC. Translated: CAWSLGGGSYEQYF.

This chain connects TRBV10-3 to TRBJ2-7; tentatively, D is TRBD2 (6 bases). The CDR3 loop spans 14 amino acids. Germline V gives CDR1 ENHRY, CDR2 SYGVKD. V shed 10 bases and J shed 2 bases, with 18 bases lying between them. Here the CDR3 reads CATLAGRGTYEQYF. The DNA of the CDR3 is TGTGCCACCCTCGCGGGGAGAGGGACCTACGAGCAGTACTTC.

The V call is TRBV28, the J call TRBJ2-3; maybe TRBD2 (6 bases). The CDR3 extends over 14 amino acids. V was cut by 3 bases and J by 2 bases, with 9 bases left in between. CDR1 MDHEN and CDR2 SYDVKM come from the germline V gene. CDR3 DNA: TGTGCCAGCAGTTTGGAGGGGACCACAGATACGCAGTATTTT. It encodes CASSLEGTTDTQYF.

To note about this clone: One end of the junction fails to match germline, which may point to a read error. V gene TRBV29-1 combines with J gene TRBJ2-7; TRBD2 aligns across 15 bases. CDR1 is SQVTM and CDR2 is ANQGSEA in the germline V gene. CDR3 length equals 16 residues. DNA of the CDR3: TGCAGCGTTTCGGGACTAGCGGGAGGCAGCCCCTACGGGCAGTACTTC. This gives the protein CSVSGLAGGSPYGQYF.

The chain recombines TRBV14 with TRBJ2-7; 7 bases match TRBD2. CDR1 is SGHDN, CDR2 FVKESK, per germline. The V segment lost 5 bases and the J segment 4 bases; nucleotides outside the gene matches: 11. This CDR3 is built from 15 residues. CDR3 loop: CASSILSGQEYEQYF. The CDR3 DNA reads TGTGCCAGCAGCATACTTAGCGGGCAAGAATACGAGCAGTACTTC.

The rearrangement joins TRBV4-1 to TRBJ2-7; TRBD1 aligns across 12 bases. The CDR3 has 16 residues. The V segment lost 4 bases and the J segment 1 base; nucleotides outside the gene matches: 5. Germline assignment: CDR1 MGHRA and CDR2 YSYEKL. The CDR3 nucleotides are TGCGCCAGCAGCCTCGGGACAGGGGGCTGGTCCTACGAGCAGTACTTC. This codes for CASSLGTGGWSYEQYF.

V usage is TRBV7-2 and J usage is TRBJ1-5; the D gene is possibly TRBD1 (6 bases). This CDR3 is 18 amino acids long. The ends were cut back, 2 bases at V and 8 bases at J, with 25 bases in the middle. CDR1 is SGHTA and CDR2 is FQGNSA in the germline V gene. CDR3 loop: CASSLWASTGGGGKPQHF. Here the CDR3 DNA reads TGTGCCAGCAGCTTATGGGCGAGCACAGGCGGGGGCGGGAAGCCCCAGCATTTT. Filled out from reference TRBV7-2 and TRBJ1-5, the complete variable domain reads GAGVSQSPSNKVTEKGKDVELRCDPISGHTALYWYRQSLGQGLEFLIYFQGNSAPDKSGLPSDRFSAERTGGSVSTLTIQRTQQEDSAVYLCASSLWASTGGGGKPQHFGDGTRLSIL.

This chain's CDR3 is CASSPEGQSTEAFF. CDR3 in DNA: TGTGCCAGCTCACCGGAGGGTCAAAGCACTGAAGCTTTCTTT. The V and J genes are TRBV18 and TRBJ1-1, with unresolved D. This CDR3 comprises 14 residues. Germline lookup yields CDR1 KGHSH and CDR2 LQKENI. The ends were cut back, 3 bases at V and 4 bases at J, with 12 bases in the middle.

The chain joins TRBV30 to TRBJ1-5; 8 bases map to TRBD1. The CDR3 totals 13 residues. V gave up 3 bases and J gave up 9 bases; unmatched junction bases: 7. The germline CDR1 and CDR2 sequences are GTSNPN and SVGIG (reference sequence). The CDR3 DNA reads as TGTGCCTGGAGGGGACAGGCCAGTGGGCCCCAGCATTTT. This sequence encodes CAWRGQASGPQHF.

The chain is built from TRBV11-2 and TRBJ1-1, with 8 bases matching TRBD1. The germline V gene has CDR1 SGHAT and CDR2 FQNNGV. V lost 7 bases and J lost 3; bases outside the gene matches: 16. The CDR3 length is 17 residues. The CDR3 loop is CASNAGGQGNLDTEAFF. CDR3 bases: TGTGCCAGCAACGCCGGTGGACAGGGAAATTTGGACACTGAAGCTTTCTTT.

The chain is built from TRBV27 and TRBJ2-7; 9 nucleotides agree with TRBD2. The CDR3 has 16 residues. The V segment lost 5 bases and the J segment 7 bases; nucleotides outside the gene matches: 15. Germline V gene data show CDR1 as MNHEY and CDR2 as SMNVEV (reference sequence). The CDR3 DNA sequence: TGTGCCAGCAGTCCCCCGGGAGTAGCGGGAGCGAGAGAGCAGTACTTC. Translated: CASSPPGVAGAREQYF.

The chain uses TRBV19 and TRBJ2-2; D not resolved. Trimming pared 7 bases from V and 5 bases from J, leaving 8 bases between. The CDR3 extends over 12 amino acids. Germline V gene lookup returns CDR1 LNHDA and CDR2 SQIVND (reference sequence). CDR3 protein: CASTRATGELFF. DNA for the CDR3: TGTGCCAGTACCCGAGCAACCGGGGAGCTGTTTTTT.

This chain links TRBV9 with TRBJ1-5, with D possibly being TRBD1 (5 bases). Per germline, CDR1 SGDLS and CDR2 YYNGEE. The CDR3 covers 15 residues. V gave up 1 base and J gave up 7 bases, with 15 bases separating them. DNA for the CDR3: TGTGCCAGCAGCGTAAGAGTCAGGGATGGACAGCCCCAGCATTTT. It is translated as CASSVRVRDGQPQHF.

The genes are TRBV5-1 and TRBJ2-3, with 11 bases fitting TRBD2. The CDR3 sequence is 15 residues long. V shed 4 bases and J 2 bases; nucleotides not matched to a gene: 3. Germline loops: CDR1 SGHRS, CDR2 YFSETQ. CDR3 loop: CASSMTSGVTDTQYF. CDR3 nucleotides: TGCGCCAGCAGCATGACTAGCGGGGTCACAGATACGCAGTATTTT.

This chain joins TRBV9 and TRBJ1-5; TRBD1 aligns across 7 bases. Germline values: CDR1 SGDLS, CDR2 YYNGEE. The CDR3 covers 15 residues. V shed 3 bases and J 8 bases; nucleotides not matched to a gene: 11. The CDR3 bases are TGTGCCAGCAGCGCGACGACAGGGTTCGAGGAGCCCCAGCATTTT. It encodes CASSATTGFEEPQHF.

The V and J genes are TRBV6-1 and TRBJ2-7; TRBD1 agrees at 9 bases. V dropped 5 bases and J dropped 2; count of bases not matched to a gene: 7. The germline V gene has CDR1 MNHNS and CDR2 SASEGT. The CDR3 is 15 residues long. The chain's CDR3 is CASSRRQGGTYEQYF. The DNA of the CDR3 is TGTGCCAGCAGTAGACGACAGGGGGGCACCTACGAGCAGTACTTC.

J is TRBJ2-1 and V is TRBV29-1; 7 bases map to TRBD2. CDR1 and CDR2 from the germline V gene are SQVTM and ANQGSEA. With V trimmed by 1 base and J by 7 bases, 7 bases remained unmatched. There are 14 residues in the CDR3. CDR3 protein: CSVEAGVGGNEQFF. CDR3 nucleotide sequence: TGCAGCGTTGAAGCCGGGGTCGGGGGGAATGAGCAGTTCTTC.

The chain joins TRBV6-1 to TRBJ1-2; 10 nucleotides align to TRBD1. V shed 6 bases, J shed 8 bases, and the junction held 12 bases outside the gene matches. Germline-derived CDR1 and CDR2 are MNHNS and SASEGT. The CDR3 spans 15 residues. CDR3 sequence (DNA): TGTGCCAGCAGAGATGACAGGGGGCCCTCTGGAGGCTACACCTTC. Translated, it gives CASRDDRGPSGGYTF.

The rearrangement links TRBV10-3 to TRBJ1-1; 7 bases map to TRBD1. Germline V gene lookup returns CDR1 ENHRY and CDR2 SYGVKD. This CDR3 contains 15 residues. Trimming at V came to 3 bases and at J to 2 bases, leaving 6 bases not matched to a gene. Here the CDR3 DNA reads TGTGCCATCAGTGACCCCGGGACAGCAAACACTGAAGCTTTCTTT. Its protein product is CAISDPGTANTEAFF.

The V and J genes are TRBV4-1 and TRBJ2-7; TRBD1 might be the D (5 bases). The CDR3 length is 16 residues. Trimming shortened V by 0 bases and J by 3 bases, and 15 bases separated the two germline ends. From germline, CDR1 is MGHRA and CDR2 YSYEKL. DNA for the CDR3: TGCGCCAGCAGCCAAGATGTGGCAGGGATCGACTACGAGCAGTACTTC. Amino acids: CASSQDVAGIDYEQYF.

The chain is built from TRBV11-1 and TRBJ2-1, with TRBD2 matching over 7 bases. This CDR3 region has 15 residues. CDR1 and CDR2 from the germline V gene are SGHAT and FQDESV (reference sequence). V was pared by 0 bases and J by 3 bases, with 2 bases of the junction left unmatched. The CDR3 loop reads CASSLAGGFYNEQFF. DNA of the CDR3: TGTGCCAGCAGCTTAGCGGGGGGGTTCTACAATGAGCAGTTCTTC.

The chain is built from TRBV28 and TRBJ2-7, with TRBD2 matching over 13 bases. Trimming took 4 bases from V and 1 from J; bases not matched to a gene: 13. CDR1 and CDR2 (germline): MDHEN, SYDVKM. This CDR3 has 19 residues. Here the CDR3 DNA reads TGTGCCAGCAGTTCAAGGACTAGCGGGAGCCAATCTTTTTCCTACGAGCAGTACTTC. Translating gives CASSSRTSGSQSFSYEQYF. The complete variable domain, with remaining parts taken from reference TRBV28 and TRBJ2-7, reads DVKVTQSSRYLVKRTGEKVFLECVQDMDHENMFWYRQDPGLGLRLIYFSYDVKMKEKGDIPEGYSVSREKKERFSLILESASTNQTSMYLCASSSRTSGSQSFSYEQYFGPGTRLTVT.

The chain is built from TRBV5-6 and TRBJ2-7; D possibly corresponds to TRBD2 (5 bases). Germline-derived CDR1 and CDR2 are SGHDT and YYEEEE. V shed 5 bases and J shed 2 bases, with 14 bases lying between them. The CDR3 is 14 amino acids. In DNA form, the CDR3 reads TGTGCCAGCAGGGAGAGGGTTTCCACCTACGAGCAGTACTTC. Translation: CASRERVSTYEQYF.

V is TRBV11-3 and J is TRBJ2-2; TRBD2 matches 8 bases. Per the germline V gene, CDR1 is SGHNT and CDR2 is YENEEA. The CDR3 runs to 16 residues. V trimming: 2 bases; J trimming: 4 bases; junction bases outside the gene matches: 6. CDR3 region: CASSLPGGPGTGELFF. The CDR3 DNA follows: TGTGCCAGCAGCTTACCGGGAGGGCCGGGCACCGGGGAGCTGTTTTTT.

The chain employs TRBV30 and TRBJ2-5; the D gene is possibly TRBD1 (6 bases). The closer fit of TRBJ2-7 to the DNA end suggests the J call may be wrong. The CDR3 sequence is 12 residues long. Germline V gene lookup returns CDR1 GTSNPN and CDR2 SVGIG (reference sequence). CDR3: CAWAQGSYEQYF. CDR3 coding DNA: TGTGCCTGGGCGCAGGGGTCCTACGAGCAGTACTTC.

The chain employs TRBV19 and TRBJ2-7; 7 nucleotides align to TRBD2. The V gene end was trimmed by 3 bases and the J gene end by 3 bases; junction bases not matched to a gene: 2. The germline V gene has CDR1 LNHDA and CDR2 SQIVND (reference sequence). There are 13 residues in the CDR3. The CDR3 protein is CASSIRTSYEQYF. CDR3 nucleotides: TGTGCCAGTAGTATTCGGACTAGCTACGAGCAGTACTTC.

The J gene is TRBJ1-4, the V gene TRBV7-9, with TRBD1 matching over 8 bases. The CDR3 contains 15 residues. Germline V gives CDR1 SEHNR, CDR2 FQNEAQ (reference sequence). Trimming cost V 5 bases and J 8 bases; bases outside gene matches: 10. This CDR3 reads CASSRSGTGTEKLFF. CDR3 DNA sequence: TGTGCCAGCAGCCGGTCCGGGACAGGTACCGAAAAACTGTTTTTT.

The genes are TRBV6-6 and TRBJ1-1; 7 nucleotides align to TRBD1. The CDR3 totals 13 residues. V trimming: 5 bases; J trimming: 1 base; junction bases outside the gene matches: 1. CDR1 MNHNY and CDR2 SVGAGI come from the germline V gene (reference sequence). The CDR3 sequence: CASSRTGNTEAFF. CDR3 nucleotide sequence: TGTGCCAGCAGTCGGACAGGGAACACTGAAGCTTTCTTT.

CDR3 sequence (DNA): TGTGCCAGCAGGCGACAGGGCACCGTCTATAGGGAGCAGTACTTC. Residues: CASRRQGTVYREQYF. The gene calls are TRBV28 and TRBJ2-7; TRBD1 matches 7 bases. In germline, CDR1 is MDHEN, CDR2 SYDVKM. The CDR3 totals 15 residues. With 6 bases clipped from V and 7 bases from J, the junction kept 15 bases outside the gene matches.

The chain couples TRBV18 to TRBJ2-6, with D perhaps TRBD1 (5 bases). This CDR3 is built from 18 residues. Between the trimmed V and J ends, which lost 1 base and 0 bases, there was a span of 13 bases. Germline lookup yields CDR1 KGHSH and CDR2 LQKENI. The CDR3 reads CASSPLRQKDSGANVLTF. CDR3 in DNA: TGTGCCAGCTCACCACTGAGACAGAAAGACTCTGGGGCCAACGTCCTGACTTTC. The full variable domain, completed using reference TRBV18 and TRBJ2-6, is NAGVMQNPRHLVRRRGQEARLRCSPMKGHSHVYWYRQLPEEGLKFMVYLQKENIIDESGMPKERFSAEFPKEGPSILRIQQVVRGDSAAYFCASSPLRQKDSGANVLTFGAGSRLTVL.

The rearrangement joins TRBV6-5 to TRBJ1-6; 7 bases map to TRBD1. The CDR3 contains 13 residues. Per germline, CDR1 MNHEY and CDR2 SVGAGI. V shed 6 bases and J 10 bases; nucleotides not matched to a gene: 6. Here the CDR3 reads CASSRTGGSPLHF. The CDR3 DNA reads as TGTGCCAGCAGCAGGACAGGCGGATCACCCCTCCACTTT.

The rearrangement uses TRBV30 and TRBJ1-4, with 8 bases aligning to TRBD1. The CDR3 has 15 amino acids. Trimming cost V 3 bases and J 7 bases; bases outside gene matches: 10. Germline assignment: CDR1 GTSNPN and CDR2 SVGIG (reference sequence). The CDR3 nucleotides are TGTGCCTGGAGCTCCCGGGACAGGTTGGGTGAAAAACTGTTTTTT. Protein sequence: CAWSSRDRLGEKLFF. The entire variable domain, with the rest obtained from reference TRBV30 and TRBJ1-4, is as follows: SQTIHQWPATLVQPVGSPLSLECTVEGTSNPNLYWYRQAAGRGLQLLFYSVGIGQISSEVPQNLSASRPQDRQFILSSKKLLLSDSGFYLCAWSSRDRLGEKLFFGSGTQLSVL.